This TCR beta chain was sequenced during a study of patients and donors after allogeneic stem cell transplantation. TCRdb itself ran the RT-PCR reads through MiXCR, one entry per CDR3 protein. The profile shows about 74,000 distinct CDR3 sequences, around 27% of them singletons. In this sample, this clonotype turned up many times. Trimming took off 4 bases at V and 5 bases at J, with 20 bases between the two ends. The CDR3 covers 16 residues. Germline V gives CDR1 LGHNA, CDR2 YNFKEQ. The rearrangement joins TRBV4-2 to TRBJ1-1; tentatively, D is TRBD1 (5 bases). The material sequenced was blood, either unsorted or a sorted T cell fraction (not recorded which). The clonotype comes from a human donor who was either an allogeneic HSCT recipient or a stem cell or donor lymphocyte infusion donor (not recorded which). It is not recorded whose cells these are; they may come from a transplant donor. The chain's CDR3 is CASSPREGKVATEAFF. CDR3 in DNA: TGTGCCAGCAGCCCCCGAGAGGGGAAGGTCGCTACTGAAGCTTTCTTT.